A single sample is the source of the 14 T cell receptor beta chains below, sequenced in a study of post-analysis software for immune sequencing data. Study observations and caveats: Patients showed TRBV5-6, TRBV5-1 and TRBV20-1 among about five TRBV segments more frequent than in controls.

Included in the TCR beta cDNA libraries were unique molecular identifiers. TCRdb re-called the PCR reads through MiXCR, storing one row per CDR3 protein. The sample includes about 680,000 distinct CDR3 sequences, around 60% of them seen just once. These receptors lack a known antigen. Sequencing was done on a sample of blood. The receptors stem from a girl aged 2 to 9 with multiple sclerosis.

This clonotype was counted only a few times. The rearrangement joins TRBV10-3 to TRBJ2-3; weak D call: TRBD1 (5 bases). V was shortened by 4 bases and J by 3 bases, with 11 bases between the two germline ends. Germline V gene lookup returns CDR1 ENHRY and CDR2 SYGVKD. The CDR3 sequence is 14 residues long. The CDR3 protein is CAISGQGETDTQYF. In DNA, the CDR3 is TGTGCCATCAGTGGGCAGGGTGAGACAGATACGCAGTATTTT.

The chain is built from TRBV3-1 and TRBJ2-1; 7 nucleotides line up with TRBD2. The germline CDR1 and CDR2 sequences are LGHDT and YNNKEL (reference sequence). This CDR3 comprises 19 residues. The junction had 17 bases not matched to a gene; V was cut back by 1 base and J by 5 bases. The CDR3 coding sequence is TGTGCCAGCAGCCAAGGGGGCGCTGGGACTATTGTTTACCACAATGAGCAGTTCTTC. Amino acids: CASSQGGAGTIVYHNEQFF.

J is TRBJ2-3 and V is TRBV12-3 or TRBV12-4, with TRBD2 matching 12 bases. This CDR3 region has 16 residues. Losses at the gene ends were 2 bases for V and 5 bases for J; bases not matched to a gene: 5. Here the CDR3 DNA reads TGTGCCAGCAGTTTACCTGGACTAGCGGGGATAGATACGCAGTATTTT. Its protein product is CASSLPGLAGIDTQYF.

The chain combines TRBV4-3 with TRBJ2-5; D might be TRBD2 (6 bases). CDR1 and CDR2 from the germline V gene are LGHNA and YSLEER. CDR3 size: 14 residues. The V end was cut by 5 bases, the J end by 3 bases, with 13 bases between. The CDR3, as DNA: TGCGCCAGCAGCTCCCGAGGCGGGGAAGAGACCCAGTACTTC. This gives the protein CASSSRGGEETQYF.

The V call is TRBV7-9, the J call TRBJ2-7, with no clear D. CDR1 is SEHNR and CDR2 is FQNEAQ in the germline V gene (reference sequence). The V end was cut by 4 bases, the J end by 3 bases, with 13 bases between. This CDR3 region has 14 residues. The DNA of the CDR3 is TGTGCCAGCAGCTCTTCAAACGGGTTCTACGAGCAGTACTTC. It codes for CASSSSNGFYEQYF.

This clonotype has a single count. V gene TRBV5-1 combines with J gene TRBJ2-7; D remains ambiguous. V was trimmed by 1 base and J by 3 bases, leaving 14 bases between them. The CDR3 consists of 15 residues. CDR1 SGHRS and CDR2 YFSETQ come from the germline V gene. This CDR3 reads CASSLTGLGFYEQYF. As DNA, the CDR3 is TGCGCCAGCAGCTTGACTGGGCTGGGGTTCTACGAGCAGTACTTC.

The J gene is TRBJ2-3, the V gene TRBV20-1; D might be TRBD2 (6 bases). CDR1 and CDR2 (germline): DFQATT, SNEGSKA (reference sequence). V lost 0 bases, J lost 1 base, and 17 bases lay in between. The CDR3 runs to 17 residues. The CDR3 loop reads CSARDPGGWGGTDTQYF. CDR3 bases: TGCAGTGCTAGAGACCCCGGGGGTTGGGGGGGCACAGATACGCAGTATTTT.

This clonotype was observed once. The V and J genes are TRBV12-3 or TRBV12-4 and TRBJ2-7; D remains ambiguous. Trimming cost V 0 bases and J 10 bases, with 7 bases left between them. The CDR3 runs 11 residues. CDR3 protein: CASSLATDQYF. In DNA, the CDR3 is TGTGCCAGCAGTTTAGCTACAGATCAGTACTTC.

The chain links TRBV25-1 to TRBJ2-7; a possible D gene is TRBD2 (5 bases). This CDR3 contains 11 residues. Trimming removed 4 bases from V and 6 bases from J, with 7 bases in between. In germline, CDR1 is MGHDK, CDR2 SYGVNS. In DNA form, the CDR3 reads TGTGCCAGCAGTGTTGGAGGCGAGCAGTACTTC. Protein sequence: CASSVGGEQYF.

The chain links TRBV2 to TRBJ2-7; D possibly corresponds to TRBD2 (5 bases). Germline assignment: CDR1 SNHLY and CDR2 FYNNEI. The CDR3 loop spans 14 amino acids. Trimming left V 1 base short and J 4 bases short, with 11 bases between. The CDR3 coding sequence is TGTGCCAGCAGTGAAGAGAGGACGGGGTACGAGCAGTACTTC. Its translation is CASSEERTGYEQYF.

The rearrangement uses TRBV11-2 and TRBJ2-3, with TRBD1 identical over 7 bases. This CDR3 spans 15 amino acids. From germline, CDR1 is SGHAT and CDR2 FQNNGV. Trimming cost V 5 bases and J 4 bases; bases outside gene matches: 9. Here the CDR3 DNA reads TGTGCCAGCAGCACCCGACAGGGTATACCAGATACGCAGTATTTT. The encoded protein is CASSTRQGIPDTQYF.

The chain has TRBV6-1 and TRBJ2-7; no clear D gene. Per germline, CDR1 MNHNS and CDR2 SASEGT. There are 12 residues in the CDR3. Deletions cut 5 bases from V and 8 bases from J, with 13 bases between. The CDR3 loop is CASSLIEHKQYF. CDR3 DNA: TGTGCCAGCAGTCTGATTGAGCACAAGCAGTACTTC.

This chain joins TRBV5-6 and TRBJ2-5, with a weak D call TRBD2 (6 bases). The CDR3 is 19 residues long. V lost 2 bases and J 4 bases, leaving 27 bases between the germline ends. Germline loops: CDR1 SGHDT, CDR2 YYEEEE. CDR3 residues: CASSFISITSPSGGETQYF. CDR3 DNA sequence: TGTGCCAGCAGCTTTATCTCAATAACTAGCCCTTCTGGGGGAGAGACCCAGTACTTC.

This clonotype was observed many times. V is TRBV12-3 or TRBV12-4 and J is TRBJ2-3; D possibly matches TRBD1 or TRBD2 (5 bases each). Between the trimmed V and J ends, which lost 5 bases and 0 bases, there was a span of 9 bases. This CDR3 contains 14 residues. In DNA, the CDR3 is TGTGCCAGCAGTCCTCGGGACAGCACAGATACGCAGTATTTT. It yields the protein CASSPRDSTDTQYF.